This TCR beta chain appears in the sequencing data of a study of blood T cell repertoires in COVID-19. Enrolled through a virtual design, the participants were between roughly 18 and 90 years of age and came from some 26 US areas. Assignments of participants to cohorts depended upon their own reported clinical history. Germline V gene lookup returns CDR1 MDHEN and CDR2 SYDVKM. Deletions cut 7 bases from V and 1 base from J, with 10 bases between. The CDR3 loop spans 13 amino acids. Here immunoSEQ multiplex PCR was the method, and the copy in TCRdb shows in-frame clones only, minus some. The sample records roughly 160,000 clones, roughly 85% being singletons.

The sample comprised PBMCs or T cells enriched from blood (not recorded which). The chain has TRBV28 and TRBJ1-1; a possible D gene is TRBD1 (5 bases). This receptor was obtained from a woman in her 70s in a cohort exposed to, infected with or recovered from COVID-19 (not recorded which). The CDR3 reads CASKLRGNTEAFF. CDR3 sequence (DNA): TGTGCCAGCAAACTAAGGGGGAACACTGAAGCTTTCTTT.